This is a list of T cell receptor beta chains from one sample in a study of T-cell reconstitution after alpha-beta-depleted transplantation in children. MiXCR was run by TCRdb on the PCR reads, yielding one entry per CDR3 protein. The sample shows 55,000 to 70,000 distinct CDR3 sequences, 11% of them seen only once. The sequencing here drew on PBMCs, taken before TCRalphabeta/CD19-depleted stem cell transplant. These receptors originate from a boy between 10 and 17 years old with acute myeloid leukemia, due to receive a stem cell transplant. The CDR3 runs from the conserved cysteine through the conserved F or W. The D gene is left open where the match is weak. Not all rows give a size; the values are once, few, many and, for expanded clones, a class.

>TRBV3-1|many|TRBD2|TRBJ2-1
TGTGCCAGCAGCCAAGATCTCGCGGCTAGCGGCTACAATGAGCAGTTCTTC
CASSQDLAASGYNEQFF
>TRBV20-1|-|-|TRBJ2-7
TGCAGTGCTAGAGATCACCAGGGGCATAGGGAGCAGTACTTC
CSARDHQGHREQYF
>TRBV24-1|-|TRBD1|TRBJ1-1
TGTGCCACCTGGGCTTGGACAGGGGCTACTGAAGCTTTCTTT
CATWAWTGATEAFF
>TRBV25-1|many|-|TRBJ2-2
TGTGCCAGCAGTGATCGGCGTCTCAACACCGGGGAGCTGTTTTTT
CASSDRRLNTGELFF
>TRBV20-1|many|-|TRBJ1-6
TGCAGTGCGGTTAAACAGGGTCCGGGGTCACCCCTCCACTTT
CSAVKQGPGSPLHF
>TRBV4-1|many|-|TRBJ2-3
TGCGCCAGCAGCCAAGATCCCGACGCAGATACGCAGTATTTT
CASSQDPDADTQYF
>TRBV20-1|many|TRBD1|TRBJ1-6
TGCAGTGCTAGACAGGGGGGTAGCTCCTATAATTCACCCCTCCACTTT
CSARQGGSSYNSPLHF
>TRBV24-1|-|-|TRBJ1-3
TGTGCCGTCACTAGGTCTGGAAACACCATATATTTT
CAVTRSGNTIYF
>TRBV5-8|many|-|TRBJ1-1
TGTGCCAGCGGCCCCCTTGGGGGGGGAATGAACACTGAAGCTTTCTTT
CASGPLGGGMNTEAFF
>TRBV18|many|-|TRBJ1-1
TGTGCCAGCTCGCCTAGACAGGTATCAAGACACACTGAAGCTTTCTTT
CASSPRQVSRHTEAFF
>TRBV4-1|many|-|TRBJ2-3
TGCGCCAGCAGCCAAGTCCCCTCCCGCCAACATGGGCCTCCGTATTTT
CASSQVPSRQHGPPYF
>TRBV20-1|many|TRBD2|TRBJ2-3
TGCAGTGCGCCTGACTCTAGCGGCCACAGCACAGATACCCAGTATTTT
CSAPDSSGHSTDTQYF
>TRBV6-2/TRBV6-3|many|TRBD2|TRBJ2-7
TGTGCCTCCGAGGGACCGTCCGGGACTAGCCCCTACGAGCAGTACTTC
CASEGPSGTSPYEQYF
>TRBV7-9|many|TRBD2|TRBJ2-3
TGTGCCAGCAGCTCACGCGGGACTAGCGTCACAGATACGCAGTATTTT
CASSSRGTSVTDTQYF
>TRBV7-3|many|-|TRBJ1-2
TGTGCCAGCAGCTCGGACGGGGACTATGGCTACACCTTC
CASSSDGDYGYTF
>TRBV12-3/TRBV12-4|many|-|TRBJ2-1
TGTGCCAGCACCCTCTCGCCTTTCGGTGAGCAGTTCTTC
CASTLSPFGEQFF
>TRBV20-1|few|-|TRBJ1-2
TGCAGTGCTAGAGCTCATACAGGGTTTGGCTACACCTTC
CSARAHTGFGYTF
>TRBV12-3/TRBV12-4|-|-|TRBJ2-1
TGTGCCAGCAGTTTAGAACAGGGAGGCAATGAGCAGTTCTTC
CASSLEQGGNEQFF
>TRBV7-9|many|-|TRBJ2-7
TGTGCCAGCAGCTCTATTGGGACGGAGCAGTACTTC
CASSSIGTEQYF
>TRBV15|many|-|TRBJ1-5
TGTGCCACCAGGCGGAGAGATCAGCCCCAGCATTTT
CATRRRDQPQHF
>TRBV20-1|few|-|TRBJ1-2
TGCAGTGCTCTTGGACTGCCATCTGGTACCTTC
CSALGLPSGTF
>TRBV7-2|many|TRBD1|TRBJ1-3
TGTGCCAGCAGCTTAGGGGGACAGCTTTCTGGAAACACCATATATTTT
CASSLGGQLSGNTIYF
>TRBV12-3/TRBV12-4|many|-|TRBJ1-1
TGTGCCAGCAGTTTTGGCAGGCTGAACACTGAAGCTTTCTTT
CASSFGRLNTEAFF
>TRBV18|many|-|TRBJ2-3
TGTGCCAGCTCACCACCGCGCTGGACTAGCACAGATACGCAGTATTTT
CASSPPRWTSTDTQYF
>TRBV5-5|many|TRBD2|TRBJ2-2
TGTGCCAGCAGACAGATAAGCGGGGGGACCGGGGAGCTGTTTTTT
CASRQISGGTGELFF
>TRBV7-3|few|TRBD2|TRBJ2-3
TGTGCCAGCAGCTTACAGGGTCTAGCGGGAGGTACAGATACGCAGTATTTT
CASSLQGLAGGTDTQYF
>TRBV12-3/TRBV12-4|many|-|TRBJ2-3
TGTGCCAGCAGTTTACGGGCAGGGAGCACAGATACGCAGTATTTT
CASSLRAGSTDTQYF
>TRBV20-1|-|-|TRBJ2-1
TGCAGTGCTAGAGACTCCCCTTTTTGGAGCTCCTACAATGAGCAGTTCTTC
CSARDSPFWSSYNEQFF
>TRBV9|many|-|TRBJ1-6
TGTGCCAGCAGCGTAGGGCCCGGGTCGGGCTCACCCCTCCACTTT
CASSVGPGSGSPLHF
>TRBV2|many|-|TRBJ2-2
TGTGCCAGCAGCCAGACTCGGGAATCTGGGGAGCTGTTTTTT
CASSQTRESGELFF
>TRBV7-9|-|-|TRBJ2-1
TGTGCCAGCAGCGCCCAACCAGTTTCACGGCAGTTCTTC
CASSAQPVSRQFF
>TRBV11-2|many|TRBD2|TRBJ2-1
TGTGCCAGCAGCTTAGGACTAGCGGGAGTGCAATCCGAGCAGTTCTTC
CASSLGLAGVQSEQFF
>TRBV20-1|many|-|TRBJ1-2
TGCAGTGCTATAGAAATACAGGCTGAGTATGGCTACACCTTC
CSAIEIQAEYGYTF
>TRBV12-3/TRBV12-4|many|TRBD2|TRBJ2-5
TGTGCCAGCAGCCATAGCGGGGGTGAGACCCAGTACTTC
CASSHSGGETQYF
>TRBV7-8|many|TRBD2|TRBJ2-7
TGTGCCAGCAGCCTAGCGCGGCTAGCGGGAACGCTCGAGCAGTACTTC
CASSLARLAGTLEQYF
>TRBV2|many|TRBD2|TRBJ2-1
TGTGCCGGGGAGGGACTTTCGAATAAAGAGCAGTTCTTC
CAGEGLSNKEQFF
>TRBV20-1|many|TRBD1|TRBJ1-2
TGCAGTGCCTCGGACAGGGCTAACTATGGCTACACCTTC
CSASDRANYGYTF
>TRBV12-3/TRBV12-4|many|-|TRBJ1-5
TGTGCCAGCACCGCAAGGCGGAATCAGCCCCAGCATTTT
CASTARRNQPQHF
>TRBV7-2|many|-|TRBJ1-5
TGTGCCAGCAGCCCGGACACAACGAATCAGCCCCAGCATTTT
CASSPDTTNQPQHF